These 22 T cell receptor beta chains came from one sample sequenced in a study of blood T cell repertoires in COVID-19. The repertoire was sequenced with immunoSEQ multiplex PCR; TCRdb's copy has only in-frame clones and lacks some. The data hold fewer than 200,000 clones, with roughly 80% observed a single time. Sequenced: peripheral blood. The receptors were sampled from a woman aged 35 to 49 with COVID-19, enrolled during active disease.

The chain combines TRBV21-1 with TRBJ2-1; the tabulated D call, TRBD2, remains unverified against the DNA. TRBV21-1 is recorded as a pseudogene. The length of the CDR3 is 14 residues. The CDR3 reads CASSISGRAYEQFF. In DNA, the CDR3 is TGTGCCAGCAGCATTAGCGGGAGGGCCTATGAGCAGTTCTTC.

V gene TRBV6-5 combines with J gene TRBJ1-6; D unclear. This CDR3 is built from 13 residues. V lost 5 bases, J lost 11 bases, and 13 bases lay in between. Germline lookup yields CDR1 MNHEY and CDR2 SVGAGI. The DNA for the CDR3 is TGTGCCAGCAGTCCCCAGGCGTCAGCACCCCTCCACTTT. It is translated as CASSPQASAPLHF.

The J gene is TRBJ2-3, the V gene TRBV7-9; no clear D. The V gene lost 10 bases and the J gene lost 1 base, with 9 bases spanning the gap. The CDR3 runs to 12 residues. Germline CDR1 SEHNR, CDR2 FQNEAQ (reference sequence). The CDR3 loop reads CATSTGTDTQYF. CDR3 coding DNA: TGTGCCACCTCGACTGGCACAGATACGCAGTATTTT. Together with reference TRBV7-9 and TRBJ2-3, the CDR3 gives the full variable domain: DTGVSQNPRHKITKRGQNVTFRCDPISEHNRLYWYRQTLGQGPEFLTYFQNEAQLEKSRLLSDRFSAERPKGSFSTLEIQRTEQGDSAMYLCATSTGTDTQYFGPGTRLTVL.

A single count supports this clone. The V call is TRBV19, the J call TRBJ2-2; unclear D gene. V was pared by 0 bases and J by 8 bases, with 7 bases between. This CDR3 is 13 amino acids long. Germline CDR1 LNHDA, CDR2 SQIVND (reference sequence). The CDR3 loop is CASSIDPLGELFF. The CDR3 DNA reads as TGTGCCAGTAGTATAGACCCACTAGGGGAGCTGTTTTTT. Full variable domain (missing parts from reference TRBV19 and TRBJ2-2): DGGITQSPKYLFRKEGQNVTLSCEQNLNHDAMYWYRQDPGQGLRLIYYSQIVNDFQKGDIAEGYSVSREKKESFPLTVTSAQKNPTAFYLCASSIDPLGELFFGEGSRLTVL.

The chain recombines TRBV7-3 with TRBJ2-6; a possible D gene is TRBD1 (5 bases). Trimming took 0 bases from V and 2 from J, leaving 5 bases between them. CDR1 and CDR2 (germline): SGHTA, FQGTGA. CDR3 length: 15 amino acids. The CDR3 nucleotides read TGTGCCAGCAGCTTAACAGGGGCTGGGGCCAACGTCCTGACTTTC. It specifies CASSLTGAGANVLTF.

The chain employs TRBV7-2 and TRBJ2-5; 8 bases align to TRBD2. The V and J ends lost 2 bases and 5 bases, in that order; junction bases with no gene match: 10. CDR1 and CDR2 from the germline V gene are SGHTA and FQGNSA. The CDR3 length is 16 residues. As DNA, the CDR3 is TGTGCCAGCAGCTTATCGACGGGGACTAGGGGTGAGACCCAGTACTTC. Translated: CASSLSTGTRGETQYF.

The genes are TRBV18 and TRBJ2-4; D not resolved. Germline CDR1 reads KGHSH; CDR2 reads LQKENI. Trimming shortened V by 5 bases and J by 1 base, and 12 bases separated the two germline ends. The CDR3 contains 15 residues. The CDR3, as DNA: TGTGCCAGCTCATATATCGAGGCTGCCAAAAACATTCAGTACTTC. Translated, it gives CASSYIEAAKNIQYF.

J is TRBJ2-3 and V is TRBV2, with 10 positions matching TRBD2. V lost 6 bases, J lost 3 bases, and 6 bases stayed unmatched. The CDR3 has 15 residues. Germline CDR1 is SNHLY and CDR2 is FYNNEI. CDR3 residues: CASSGLAEGTDTQYF. DNA of the CDR3: TGTGCCAGCAGCGGACTAGCGGAGGGGACAGATACGCAGTATTTT. Looking up the rest from reference TRBV2 and TRBJ2-3 gives the full variable domain: EPEVTQTPSHQVTQMGQEVILRCVPISNHLYFYWYRQILGQKVEFLVSFYNNEISEKSEIFDDQFSVERPDGSNFTLKIRSTKLEDSAMYFCASSGLAEGTDTQYFGPGTRLTVL.

The rearrangement joins TRBV4-1 to TRBJ2-7, with D maybe TRBD2 (6 bases). V was shortened by 0 bases and J by 2 bases, with 11 bases between the two germline ends. The CDR3 sequence is 15 residues long. The germline V gene encodes CDR1 MGHRA and CDR2 YSYEKL. DNA for the CDR3: TGCGCCAGCAGCCAAGAGCGGGGTAGTGCCTACGAGCAGTACTTC. Its protein product is CASSQERGSAYEQYF.

The chain is built from TRBV24-1 and TRBJ2-5; tentative D call: TRBD1 (7 bases). The germline V gene encodes CDR1 KGHDR and CDR2 SFDVKD. This CDR3 is built from 16 residues. V shed 9 bases and J shed 4 bases, with 23 bases lying between them. CDR3 loop: CATSARDRVGGETQYF. The CDR3 DNA follows: TGTGCCACCTCAGCCAGAGACAGGGTGGGAGGAGAGACCCAGTACTTC.

V is TRBV21-1 and J is TRBJ2-3; no check of the table's D call, TRBD2, against the DNA was made. TRBV21-1 is shown as a pseudogene. This CDR3 region has 19 residues. The CDR3 coding sequence is TGTGCCAGCAGCAAAGCCCACGCCTCGACTAGCAGAGACACAGATACGCAGTATTTT. As protein: CASSKAHASTSRDTDTQYF.

The J gene is TRBJ1-6, the V gene TRBV5-4; the match to TRBD1 covers 9 bases. In germline, CDR1 is SGHNT, CDR2 YYREEE (reference sequence). J gave up 8 bases and V 4 bases, and 4 bases lay outside the gene matches. CDR3 length: 14 residues. The CDR3 DNA follows: TGTGCCAGCAGCCAGGGACAGGGAGATTCACCCCTCCACTTT. Translation gives CASSQGQGDSPLHF.

The rearrangement joins TRBV12-3 or TRBV12-4 to TRBJ2-5; D possibly corresponds to TRBD1 (6 bases). The CDR3 sequence is 13 residues long. V lost 5 bases and J lost 5, with 12 bases in between. CDR3 nucleotide sequence: TGTGCCAGCAGTGCTACAGGGTTGGAGACCCAGTACTTC. Its protein product is CASSATGLETQYF.

The chain joins TRBV3-1 (or the pseudogene TRBV3-2) to TRBJ2-5, with D possibly matching TRBD2 (5 bases). The V gene's germline CDR1 is LGHDT and CDR2 YNNKEL (reference sequence). The CDR3 sequence is 15 residues long. Trimming removed 4 bases at V and 4 bases at J, with 16 bases between. The DNA of the CDR3 is TGTGCCAGCAGCCGAACAGACTACAATAGAGAGACCCAGTACTTC. It specifies CASSRTDYNRETQYF.

The chain carries TRBV6-4 and TRBJ2-3; 9 bases align to TRBD2. The germline CDR1 and CDR2 sequences are MRHNA and SNTAGT. This CDR3 region has 15 residues. V was clipped by 4 bases and J by 4 bases; unmatched bases: 6. The CDR3 protein is CASSGTAGGPDTQYF. For the CDR3, the DNA is TGTGCCAGCAGTGGGACAGCGGGAGGTCCAGATACGCAGTATTTT.

The chain joins TRBV5-4 to TRBJ2-3, with 9 bases matching TRBD2. The CDR3 has 15 residues. Germline V gene data show CDR1 as SGHNT and CDR2 as YYREEE (reference sequence). V was clipped by 1 base and J by 6 bases; unmatched bases: 6. The CDR3 region has the DNA TGTGCCAGCAGCTTGTTTAGCGGGAGTACCGATACGCAGTATTTT. This sequence encodes CASSLFSGSTDTQYF.

The V call is TRBV27, the J call TRBJ1-5; 7 nucleotides align to TRBD1. Germline lookup yields CDR1 MNHEY and CDR2 SMNVEV (reference sequence). This CDR3 has 15 residues. V gave up 0 bases and J gave up 5 bases; unmatched junction bases: 4. CDR3 amino acids: CASSLSRQGDQPQHF. DNA for the CDR3: TGTGCCAGCAGTTTATCCCGACAGGGAGATCAGCCCCAGCATTTT.

V is TRBV5-1 and J is TRBJ1-1, with no clear D. The length of the CDR3 is 14 residues. CDR1 is SGHRS and CDR2 is YFSETQ in the germline V gene. Deletions cut 5 bases from V and 2 bases from J, with 13 bases between. The CDR3 DNA sequence: TGCGCCAGCAGTCCCTCGGACTCTAACACTGAAGCTTTCTTT. Translated, it gives CASSPSDSNTEAFF.

This clone was detected only a few times. The V call is TRBV19, the J call TRBJ1-1; D is perhaps TRBD1 (5 bases). The V gene's germline CDR1 is LNHDA and CDR2 SQIVND (reference sequence). The ends were cut back, 5 bases at V and 2 bases at J, with 9 bases in the middle. CDR3 length equals 13 residues. DNA of the CDR3: TGTGCCAGTAGTCCACAGGTTAACACTGAAGCTTTCTTT. Its translation: CASSPQVNTEAFF.

This sequence joins TRBV4-1 and TRBJ1-2, with 7 bases matching TRBD1. Unmatched junction bases numbered 17, after V lost 2 bases and J lost 5 bases. The germline V gene encodes CDR1 MGHRA and CDR2 YSYEKL. This CDR3 has 18 amino acids. CDR3 nucleotide sequence: TGCGCCAGCAGCCAATCGCGGGACCGACTTGCGACAGGGTATGGCTACACCTTC. It codes for CASSQSRDRLATGYGYTF.

The CDR3 spells CASSISGGGNTEAFF. The DNA for the CDR3 is TGTGCCAGTAGTATTTCAGGGGGCGGAAACACTGAAGCTTTCTTT. The chain employs TRBV19 and TRBJ1-1; 8 bases fit TRBD1. Trimming cost V 3 bases and J 2 bases; bases outside gene matches: 5. CDR1 and CDR2 from the germline V gene are LNHDA and SQIVND (reference sequence). The CDR3 has 15 residues.

This chain connects TRBV5-6 to TRBJ2-7; the match to TRBD1 covers 7 bases. The CDR3 length is 12 residues. Germline CDR1 reads SGHDT; CDR2 reads YYEEEE. The ends lost 3 bases at V and 4 bases at J; junction bases unmatched: 1. CDR3 coding DNA: TGTGCCAGCAGCTCACAGGGGTACGAGCAGTACTTC. This gives the protein CASSSQGYEQYF.